One T cell receptor beta chain is described in this entry. Its antigen is not known. Other nucleotide sequences from this sample produce the same CDR3. These data are taken from a study of OX40 agonist ivuxolimab in advanced cancers. Study-wide background: Three patients showed partial responses: one hepatocellular carcinoma and two cutaneous melanoma cases.

Study results and caveats: With doses of 0.1 to 3.0 mg/kg, CD4+ and CD8+ blood T cells had undergone clonal expansion by week 6.

Germline loops: CDR1 SGDLS, CDR2 YYNGEE. The CDR3 has 14 residues. Trimming removed 0 bases from V and 1 base from J, with 7 bases in between. The method was immunoSEQ multiplex PCR; TCRdb's version includes in-frame clones alone and lacks a portion of them. The sample lists around 77,000 clones, about nine tenths seen once, with about 2.3% in the top ten. The V and J genes are TRBV9 and TRBJ1-1; D not certain. The sequence was collected from an adult with an advanced solid tumor such as melanoma, head and neck, liver or kidney cancer. The material was CD4+ or CD8+ T cells sorted from blood, obtained in a trial of the OX40 agonist ivuxolimab. The CDR3 DNA is TGTGCCAGCAGCGTAGGTGGGGAGAACACTGAAGCTTTCTTT. Translating it yields CASSVGGENTEAFF.